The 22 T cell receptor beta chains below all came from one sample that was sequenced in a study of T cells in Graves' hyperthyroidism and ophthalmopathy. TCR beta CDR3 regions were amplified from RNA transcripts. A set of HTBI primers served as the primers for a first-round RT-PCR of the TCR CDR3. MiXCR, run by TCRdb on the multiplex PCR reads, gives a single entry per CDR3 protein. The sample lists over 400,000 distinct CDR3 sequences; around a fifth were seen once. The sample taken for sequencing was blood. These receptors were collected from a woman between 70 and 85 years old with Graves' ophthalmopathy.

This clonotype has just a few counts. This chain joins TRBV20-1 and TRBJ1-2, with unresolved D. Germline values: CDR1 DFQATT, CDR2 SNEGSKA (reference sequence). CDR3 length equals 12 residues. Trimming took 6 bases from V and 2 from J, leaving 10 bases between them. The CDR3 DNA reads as TGCAGTGCAAAGAAGACCAACTATGGCTACACCTTC. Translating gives CSAKKTNYGYTF.

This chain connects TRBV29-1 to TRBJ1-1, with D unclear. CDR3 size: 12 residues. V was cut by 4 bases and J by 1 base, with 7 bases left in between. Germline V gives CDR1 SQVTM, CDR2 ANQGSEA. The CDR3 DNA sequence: TGCAGCGTTGTTAAACCGAACACTGAAGCTTTCTTT. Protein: CSVVKPNTEAFF.

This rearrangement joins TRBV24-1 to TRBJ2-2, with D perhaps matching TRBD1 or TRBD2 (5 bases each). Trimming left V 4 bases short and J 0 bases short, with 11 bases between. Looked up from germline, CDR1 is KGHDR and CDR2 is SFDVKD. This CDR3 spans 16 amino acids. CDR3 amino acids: CATSDTGTANTGELFF. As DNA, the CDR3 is TGTGCCACCAGTGACACCGGGACGGCGAACACCGGGGAGCTGTTTTTT.

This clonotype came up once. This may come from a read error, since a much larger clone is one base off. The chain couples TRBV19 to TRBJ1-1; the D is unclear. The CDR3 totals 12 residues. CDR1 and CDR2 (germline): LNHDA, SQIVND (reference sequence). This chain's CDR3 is CASKRANTETFF. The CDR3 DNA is TGTGCCAGTAAGAGGGCGAACACTGAAACTTTCTTT. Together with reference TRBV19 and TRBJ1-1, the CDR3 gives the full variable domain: DGGITQSPKYLFRKEGQNVTLSCEQNLNHDAMYWYRQDPGQGLRLIYYSQIVNDFQKGDIAEGYSVSREKKESFPLTVTSAQKNPTAFYLCASKRANTETFFGQGTRLTVV.

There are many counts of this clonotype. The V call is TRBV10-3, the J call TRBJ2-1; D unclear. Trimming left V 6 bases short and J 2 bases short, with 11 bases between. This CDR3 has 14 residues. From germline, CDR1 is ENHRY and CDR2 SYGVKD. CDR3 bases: TGTGCCATCAGCCTGCTAGACCCCTACAATGAGCAGTTCTTC. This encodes CAISLLDPYNEQFF.

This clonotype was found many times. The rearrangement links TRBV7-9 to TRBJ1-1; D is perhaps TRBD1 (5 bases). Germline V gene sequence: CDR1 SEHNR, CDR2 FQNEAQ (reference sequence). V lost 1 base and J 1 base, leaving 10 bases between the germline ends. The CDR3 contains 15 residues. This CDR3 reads CASSLGWGPNTEAFF. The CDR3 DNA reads TGTGCCAGCAGCTTAGGTTGGGGACCGAACACTGAAGCTTTCTTT.

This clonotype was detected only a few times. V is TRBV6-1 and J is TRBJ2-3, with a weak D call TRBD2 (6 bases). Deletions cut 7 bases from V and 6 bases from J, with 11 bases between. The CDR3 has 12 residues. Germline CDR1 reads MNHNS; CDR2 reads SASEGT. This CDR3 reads CASTGTGDTQYF. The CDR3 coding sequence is TGTGCCAGCACGGGGACTGGTGATACGCAGTATTTT.

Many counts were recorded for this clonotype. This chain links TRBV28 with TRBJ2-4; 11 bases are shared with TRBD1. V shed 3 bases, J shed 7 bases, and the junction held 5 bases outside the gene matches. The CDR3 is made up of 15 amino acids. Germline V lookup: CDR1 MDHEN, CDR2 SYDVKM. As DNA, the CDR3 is TGTGCCAGCAGTTTGGGACAGGGGGATTATAACATTCAGTACTTC. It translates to CASSLGQGDYNIQYF.

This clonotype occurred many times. CDR3 nucleotides: TGCGCCAGCAGCCCTTTAGCTAGCGGGAGTAGGAATGAGCAGTTCTTC. Amino acid sequence: CASSPLASGSRNEQFF. This chain joins TRBV5-1 and TRBJ2-1; 10 bases fit TRBD2. Germline lookup yields CDR1 SGHRS and CDR2 YFSETQ. V shed 4 bases, J shed 7 bases, and the junction held 11 bases outside the gene matches. The CDR3 has 16 residues.

CDR3 in amino acids: CASSGRLAGRETQYF. The CDR3 coding sequence is TGTGCCAGCAGTGGACGACTAGCGGGAAGAGAGACCCAGTACTTC. The chain has TRBV2 and TRBJ2-5; 11 bases map to TRBD2. The ends lost 4 bases at V and 4 bases at J; junction bases unmatched: 5. CDR1 and CDR2 from the germline V gene are SNHLY and FYNNEI. CDR3 size: 15 residues. Full variable domain (rest looked up from reference TRBV2 and TRBJ2-5): EPEVTQTPSHQVTQMGQEVILRCVPISNHLYFYWYRQILGQKVEFLVSFYNNEISEKSEIFDDQFSVERPDGSNFTLKIRSTKLEDSAMYFCASSGRLAGRETQYFGPGTRLLVL.

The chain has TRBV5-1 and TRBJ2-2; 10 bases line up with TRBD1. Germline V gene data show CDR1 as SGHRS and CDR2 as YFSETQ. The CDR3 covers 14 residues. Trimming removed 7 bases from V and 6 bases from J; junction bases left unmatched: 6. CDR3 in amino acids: CASLPGQGPGELFF. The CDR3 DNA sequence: TGCGCCAGCCTGCCGGGACAGGGGCCCGGGGAGCTGTTTTTT. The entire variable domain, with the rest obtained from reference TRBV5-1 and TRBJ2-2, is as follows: KAGVTQTPRYLIKTRGQQVTLSCSPISGHRSVSWYQQTPGQGLQFLFEYFSETQRNKGNFPGRFSGRQFSNSRSEMNVSTLELGDSALYLCASLPGQGPGELFFGEGSRLTVL.

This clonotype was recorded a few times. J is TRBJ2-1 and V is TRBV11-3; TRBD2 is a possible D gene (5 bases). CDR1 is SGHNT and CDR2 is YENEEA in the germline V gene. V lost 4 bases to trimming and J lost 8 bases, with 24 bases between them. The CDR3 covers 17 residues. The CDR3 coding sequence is TGTGCCAGCAGCTCAGGCGGTCTAGCTCACGGTGGCGATGAGCAGTTCTTC. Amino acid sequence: CASSSGGLAHGGDEQFF. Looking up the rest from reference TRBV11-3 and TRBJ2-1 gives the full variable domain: EAGVVQSPRYKIIEKKQPVAFWCNPISGHNTLYWYLQNLGQGPELLIRYENEEAVDDSQLPKDRFSAERLKGVDSTLKIQPAELGDSAVYLCASSSGGLAHGGDEQFFGPGTRLTVL.

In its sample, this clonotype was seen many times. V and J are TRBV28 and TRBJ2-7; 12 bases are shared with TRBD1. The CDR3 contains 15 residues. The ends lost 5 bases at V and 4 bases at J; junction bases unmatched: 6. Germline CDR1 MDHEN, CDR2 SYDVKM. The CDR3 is CASSPAGQGAYEQYF. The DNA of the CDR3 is TGTGCCAGCAGTCCCGCGGGACAGGGGGCTTACGAGCAGTACTTC.

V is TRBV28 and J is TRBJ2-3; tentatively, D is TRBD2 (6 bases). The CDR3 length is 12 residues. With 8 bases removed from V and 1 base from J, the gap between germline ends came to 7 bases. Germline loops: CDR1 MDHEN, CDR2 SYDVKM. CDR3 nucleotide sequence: TGTGCCAGCGGCGGGGGCACAGATACGCAGTATTTT. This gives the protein CASGGGTDTQYF. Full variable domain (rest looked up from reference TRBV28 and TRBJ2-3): DVKVTQSSRYLVKRTGEKVFLECVQDMDHENMFWYRQDPGLGLRLIYFSYDVKMKEKGDIPEGYSVSREKKERFSLILESASTNQTSMYLCASGGGTDTQYFGPGTRLTVL.

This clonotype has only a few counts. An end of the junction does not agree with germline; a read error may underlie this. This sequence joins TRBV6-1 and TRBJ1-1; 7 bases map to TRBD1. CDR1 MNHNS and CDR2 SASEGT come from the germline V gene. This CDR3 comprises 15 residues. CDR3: CASSPLRDSNIEAFF. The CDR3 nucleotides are TGTGCCAGCAGTCCGCTGCGGGACAGTAACATTGAAGCTTTCTTT.

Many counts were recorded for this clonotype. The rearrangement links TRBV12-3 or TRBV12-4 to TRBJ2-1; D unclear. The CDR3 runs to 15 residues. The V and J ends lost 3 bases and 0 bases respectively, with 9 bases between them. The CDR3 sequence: CASSFAVSSYNEQFF. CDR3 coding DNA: TGTGCCAGCAGTTTCGCGGTCAGCTCCTACAATGAGCAGTTCTTC.

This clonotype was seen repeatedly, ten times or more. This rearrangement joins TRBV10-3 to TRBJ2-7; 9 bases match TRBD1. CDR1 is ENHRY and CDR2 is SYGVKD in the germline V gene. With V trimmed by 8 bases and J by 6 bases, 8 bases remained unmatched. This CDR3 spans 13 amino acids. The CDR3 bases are TGTGCCATCTCCCGGGACAGGGACGCCGAGCAGTACTTC. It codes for CAISRDRDAEQYF.

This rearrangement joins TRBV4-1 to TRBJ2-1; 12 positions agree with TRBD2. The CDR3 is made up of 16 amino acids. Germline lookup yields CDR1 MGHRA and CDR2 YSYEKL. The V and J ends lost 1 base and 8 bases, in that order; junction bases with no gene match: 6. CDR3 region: CASSQAPGLAGHEQFF. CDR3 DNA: TGCGCCAGCAGCCAAGCTCCGGGACTAGCGGGCCATGAGCAGTTCTTC.

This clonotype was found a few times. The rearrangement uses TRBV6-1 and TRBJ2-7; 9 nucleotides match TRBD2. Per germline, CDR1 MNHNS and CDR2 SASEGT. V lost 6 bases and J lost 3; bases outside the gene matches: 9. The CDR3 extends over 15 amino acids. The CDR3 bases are TGTGCCAGCAGCTCCGCGGCGGGAGGGTACTACGAGCAGTACTTC. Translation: CASSSAAGGYYEQYF.

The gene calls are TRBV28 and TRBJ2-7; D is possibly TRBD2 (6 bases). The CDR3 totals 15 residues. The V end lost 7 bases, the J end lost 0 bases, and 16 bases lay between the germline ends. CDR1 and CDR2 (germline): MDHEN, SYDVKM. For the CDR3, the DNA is TGTGCCAGCACTGATCATAGCGGAAGCTCCTACGAGCAGTACTTC. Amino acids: CASTDHSGSSYEQYF.

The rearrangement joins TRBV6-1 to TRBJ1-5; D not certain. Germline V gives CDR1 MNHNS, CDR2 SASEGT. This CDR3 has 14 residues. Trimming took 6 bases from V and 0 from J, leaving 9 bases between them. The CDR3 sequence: CASSPNHSNQPQHF. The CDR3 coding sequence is TGTGCCAGCAGCCCTAATCATAGCAATCAGCCCCAGCATTTT.

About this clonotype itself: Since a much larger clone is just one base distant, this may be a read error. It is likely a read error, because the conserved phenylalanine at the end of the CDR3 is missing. The DNA for the CDR3 is TGTGCCAGCAGTTTGAACAGGGAGCTCTCCTACAATGAGCAGTTCTCC. Its translation is CASSLNRELSYNEQFS. The chain links TRBV11-1 to TRBJ2-1; D might be TRBD1 (6 bases). Per germline, CDR1 SGHAT and CDR2 FQDESV (reference sequence). This CDR3 contains 16 residues. Trimming removed 6 bases at V and 0 bases at J, with 15 bases between.